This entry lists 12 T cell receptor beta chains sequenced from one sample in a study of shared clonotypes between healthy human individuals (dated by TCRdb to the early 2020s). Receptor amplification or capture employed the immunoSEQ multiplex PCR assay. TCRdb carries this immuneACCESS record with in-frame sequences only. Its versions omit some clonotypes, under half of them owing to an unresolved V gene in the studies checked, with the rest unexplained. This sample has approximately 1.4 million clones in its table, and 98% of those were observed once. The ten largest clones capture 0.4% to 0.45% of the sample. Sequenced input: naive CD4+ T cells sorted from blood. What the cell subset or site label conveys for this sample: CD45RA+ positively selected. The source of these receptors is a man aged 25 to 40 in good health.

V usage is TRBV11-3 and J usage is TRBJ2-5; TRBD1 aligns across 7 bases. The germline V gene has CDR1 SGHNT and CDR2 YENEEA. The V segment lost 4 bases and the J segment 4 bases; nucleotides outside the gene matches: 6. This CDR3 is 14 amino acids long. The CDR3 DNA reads TGTGCCAGCAGCTCAAATCGACAGGGAGAGACCCAGTACTTC. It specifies CASSSNRQGETQYF.

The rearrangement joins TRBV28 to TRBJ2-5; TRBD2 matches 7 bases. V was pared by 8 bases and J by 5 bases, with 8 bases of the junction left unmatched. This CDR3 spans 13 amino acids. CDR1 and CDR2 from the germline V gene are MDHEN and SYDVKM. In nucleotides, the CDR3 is TGTGCCAGCGTTGGCGGGAGCTCGGAGACCCAGTACTTC. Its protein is CASVGGSSETQYF.

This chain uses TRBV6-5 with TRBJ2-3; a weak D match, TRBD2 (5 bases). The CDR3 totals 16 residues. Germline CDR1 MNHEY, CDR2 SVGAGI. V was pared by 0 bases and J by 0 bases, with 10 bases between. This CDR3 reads CASSYSSGASTDTQYF. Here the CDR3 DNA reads TGTGCCAGCAGTTACTCGAGCGGAGCTAGCACAGATACGCAGTATTTT.

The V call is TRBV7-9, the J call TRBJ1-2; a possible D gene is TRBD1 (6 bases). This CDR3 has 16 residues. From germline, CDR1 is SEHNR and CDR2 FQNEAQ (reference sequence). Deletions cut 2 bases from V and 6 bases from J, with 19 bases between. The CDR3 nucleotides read TGTGCCAGCAGCTTACCCCCATTGGCGGACAGAGATGGCTACACCTTC. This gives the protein CASSLPPLADRDGYTF.

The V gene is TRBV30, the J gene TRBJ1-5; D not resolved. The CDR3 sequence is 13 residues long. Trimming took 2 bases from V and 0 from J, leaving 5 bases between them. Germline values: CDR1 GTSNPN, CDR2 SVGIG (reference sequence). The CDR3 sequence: CAWSMDSNQPQHF. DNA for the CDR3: TGTGCCTGGAGTATGGATAGCAATCAGCCCCAGCATTTT.

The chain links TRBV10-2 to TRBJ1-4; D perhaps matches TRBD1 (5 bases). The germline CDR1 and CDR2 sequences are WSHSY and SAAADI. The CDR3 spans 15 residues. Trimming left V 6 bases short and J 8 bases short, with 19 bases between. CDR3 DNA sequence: TGCGCCAGCAGCCTGAATGGGGCGAGGGGCGAAAAACTGTTTTTT. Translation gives CASSLNGARGEKLFF.

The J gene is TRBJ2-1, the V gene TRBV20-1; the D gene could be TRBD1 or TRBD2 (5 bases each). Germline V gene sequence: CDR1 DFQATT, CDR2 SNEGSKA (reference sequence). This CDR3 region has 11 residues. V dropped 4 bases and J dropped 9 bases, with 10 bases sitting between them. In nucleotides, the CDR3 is TGCAGTGCTATCTCTGGGGGTGAGCAGTTCTTC. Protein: CSAISGGEQFF.

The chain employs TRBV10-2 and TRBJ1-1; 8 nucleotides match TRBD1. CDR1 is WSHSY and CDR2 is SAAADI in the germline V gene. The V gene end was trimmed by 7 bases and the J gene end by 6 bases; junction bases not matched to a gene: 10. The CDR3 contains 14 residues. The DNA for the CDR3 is TGCGCCAGCAAGGGGACAGGATATATCCCTGAAGCTTTCTTT. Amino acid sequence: CASKGTGYIPEAFF.

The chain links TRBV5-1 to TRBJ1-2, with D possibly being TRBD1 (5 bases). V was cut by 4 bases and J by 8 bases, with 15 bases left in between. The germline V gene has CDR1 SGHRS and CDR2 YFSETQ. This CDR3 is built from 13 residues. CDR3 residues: CASSGWGNEGYTF. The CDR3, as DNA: TGCGCCAGCAGCGGCTGGGGGAACGAGGGCTACACCTTC. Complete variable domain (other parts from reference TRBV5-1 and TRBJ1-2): KAGVTQTPRYLIKTRGQQVTLSCSPISGHRSVSWYQQTPGQGLQFLFEYFSETQRNKGNFPGRFSGRQFSNSRSEMNVSTLELGDSALYLCASSGWGNEGYTFGSGTRLTVV.

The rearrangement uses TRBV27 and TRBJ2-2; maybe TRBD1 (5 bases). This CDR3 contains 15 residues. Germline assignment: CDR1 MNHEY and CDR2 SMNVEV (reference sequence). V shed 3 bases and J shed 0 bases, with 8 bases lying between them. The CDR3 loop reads CASSFLTANTGELFF. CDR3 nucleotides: TGTGCCAGCAGTTTCCTGACAGCGAACACCGGGGAGCTGTTTTTT.

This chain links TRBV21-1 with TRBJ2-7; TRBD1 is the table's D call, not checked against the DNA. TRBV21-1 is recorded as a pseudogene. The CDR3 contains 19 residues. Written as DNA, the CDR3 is TGTGCCAGCAGCAAAGCAGAAGGACAGGGGGCCCTCGATCGGTACGAGCAGTACTTC. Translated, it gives CASSKAEGQGALDRYEQYF.

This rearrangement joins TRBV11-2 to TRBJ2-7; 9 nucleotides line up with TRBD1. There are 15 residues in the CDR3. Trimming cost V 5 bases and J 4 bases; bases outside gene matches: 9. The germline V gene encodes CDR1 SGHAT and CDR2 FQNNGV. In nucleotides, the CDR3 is TGTGCCAGCAGCAACCGGGACAGGGTCTTTTACGAGCAGTACTTC. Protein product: CASSNRDRVFYEQYF. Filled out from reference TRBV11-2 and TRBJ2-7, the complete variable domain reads EAGVAQSPRYKIIEKRQSVAFWCNPISGHATLYWYQQILGQGPKLLIQFQNNGVVDDSQLPKDRFSAERLKGVDSTLKIQPAKLEDSAVYLCASSNRDRVFYEQYFGPGTRLTVT.